This T cell receptor (beta chain) came from a study of blood T cells in healthy people across ages. Trimming removed 4 bases from V and 5 bases from J; junction bases left unmatched: 3. CDR1 and CDR2 (germline): KGHDR, SFDVKD. The CDR3 loop spans 14 amino acids. General study results and limits: Naive T cell percentage by flow cytometry tracked strongly with beta diversity.

Alongside a J-beta primer mix, a sample-barcoded 5' primer served in a second PCR lasting roughly 7 to 11 cycles. In TCRdb, the 5' RACE reads were re-called with MiXCR into one record per CDR3 protein. The table has roughly 1,800,000 distinct CDR3 sequences, less than 50% seen once; the top ten hold approximately 2.1%. Only a few counts were recorded for this clonotype. Its cognate antigen is unknown. This receptor was identified in a woman in her thirties or forties in good health. The chain uses TRBV24-1 and TRBJ2-5; 10 bases are a match to TRBD2. Sequencing was carried out using blood. The CDR3 loop is CATSDTSGEETQYF. The CDR3 region has the DNA TGTGCCACCAGTGACACTAGCGGGGAGGAGACCCAGTACTTC.